These 18 T cell receptor beta chains were all obtained from the same sample, sequenced in a study of T cells in Graves' hyperthyroidism and ophthalmopathy. TCR beta CDR3 region amplification was performed from RNA transcripts. First-round RT-PCR with HTBI primers amplified the TCR CDR3 region. Each CDR3 protein is one row after TCRdb ran MiXCR on the multiplex PCR reads. This table has 300,000 to 400,000 distinct CDR3 sequences, approximately 15% appearing once. Source material: blood. The origin of the receptors is a woman aged 55-75 years with Graves' hyperthyroidism.

This clonotype was counted only a few times. A much larger clone sits a single nucleotide away, making a read error possible. The chain employs TRBV30 and TRBJ1-2; a possible D gene is TRBD1 (5 bases). Trimming pared 3 bases from V and 8 bases from J, leaving 22 bases between. The CDR3 spans 15 residues. Germline-derived CDR1 and CDR2 are GTSNPN and SVGIG (reference sequence). The CDR3 spells CAWRGTGTRSLGYTF. The CDR3 DNA reads as TGTGCCTGGAGAGGTACCGGGACCCGGAGTCTGGGCTACACCTTC.

This clonotype was detected ten times or more. V usage is TRBV29-1 and J usage is TRBJ2-1; 8 bases map to TRBD1. The CDR3 runs 14 residues. V dropped 6 bases and J dropped 3; count of bases not matched to a gene: 7. Per germline, CDR1 SQVTM and CDR2 ANQGSEA. CDR3 protein: CSVANRGYYNEQFF. CDR3 nucleotides: TGCAGCGTCGCTAACAGGGGGTACTACAATGAGCAGTTCTTC.

The V and J genes are TRBV6-1 and TRBJ2-6; D unclear. This CDR3 contains 14 residues. Trimming pared 5 bases from V and 0 bases from J, leaving 5 bases between. Germline loops: CDR1 MNHNS, CDR2 SASEGT. The CDR3 reads CASSTASGANVLTF. The CDR3 DNA is TGTGCCAGCAGTACAGCCTCTGGGGCCAACGTCCTGACTTTC.

This clonotype was picked up a small number of times. The V gene is TRBV5-1, the J gene TRBJ2-5; a weak D match, TRBD1 (5 bases). The V gene lost 0 bases and the J gene lost 2 bases, with 5 bases spanning the gap. The CDR3 extends over 13 amino acids. Germline values: CDR1 SGHRS, CDR2 YFSETQ. CDR3 in DNA: TGCGCCAGCAGCTTGGGGACACAAGAGACCCAGTACTTC. Translating it yields CASSLGTQETQYF.

Ten or more counts support this clonotype. The chain has TRBV6-2 or TRBV6-3 and TRBJ1-6, with D possibly TRBD1 on 6 matching bases. The CDR3 loop spans 17 amino acids. With 5 bases removed from V and 8 bases from J, the gap between germline ends came to 22 bases. Germline loops: CDR1 MNHEY, CDR2 SVGEGT. The CDR3 nucleotides read TGTGCCAGCAGTCACCGGGGGGCCGTGGTAGGGGATTCACCCCTCCACTTT. As protein: CASSHRGAVVGDSPLHF.

The chain combines TRBV29-1 with TRBJ1-2; D call uncertain. The ends were cut back, 2 bases at V and 4 bases at J, with 5 bases in the middle. The V gene's germline CDR1 is SQVTM and CDR2 ANQGSEA. The CDR3 consists of 11 residues. The CDR3 spells CSVEPVYGYTF. CDR3 in DNA: TGCAGCGTTGAACCTGTCTATGGCTACACCTTC.

This clonotype appeared many times. V usage is TRBV20-1 and J usage is TRBJ2-1; D possibly uses TRBD1 or TRBD2 (6 bases each). The CDR3 loop spans 13 amino acids. V shed 6 bases and J shed 5 bases, with 14 bases lying between them. Germline V gene lookup returns CDR1 DFQATT and CDR2 SNEGSKA (reference sequence). The CDR3 coding sequence is TGCAGTGCCCCGGAGGGGGGCAACAATGAGCAGTTCTTC. This sequence encodes CSAPEGGNNEQFF.

V gene TRBV5-1 combines with J gene TRBJ2-1; 9 bases align to TRBD2. Germline loops: CDR1 SGHRS, CDR2 YFSETQ. CDR3 length equals 16 residues. With V trimmed by 0 bases and J by 4 bases, 5 bases remained unmatched. CDR3 amino acids: CASSLGLAELYNEQFF. The CDR3 bases are TGCGCCAGCAGCTTGGGACTAGCGGAGTTGTACAATGAGCAGTTCTTC.

Ten or more counts support this clonotype. This rearrangement joins TRBV12-3 or TRBV12-4 to TRBJ1-5; possible D gene TRBD1, 5 bases. The CDR3 contains 15 residues. V was pared by 5 bases and J by 5 bases, with 16 bases between. As DNA, the CDR3 is TGTGCCAGCAGTCCCCGATCCGGGGGGTATCAGCCCCAGCATTTT. Residues: CASSPRSGGYQPQHF.

Ten or more counts support this clonotype. The V gene is TRBV7-9, the J gene TRBJ2-5; no clear D gene. V lost 1 base and J 3 bases, leaving 6 bases between the germline ends. Per germline, CDR1 SEHNR and CDR2 FQNEAQ (reference sequence). The CDR3 is 13 amino acids. The CDR3, as DNA: TGTGCCAGCAGCTTAGATCTGGAAGAGACCCAGTACTTC. Protein sequence: CASSLDLEETQYF.

The sample holds many counts of this clonotype. This rearrangement joins TRBV2 to TRBJ1-5; TRBD1 is a possible D gene (6 bases). V lost 7 bases and J lost 1, with 11 bases in between. The CDR3 loop spans 14 amino acids. Germline V CDR1 and CDR2: SNHLY, FYNNEI. The CDR3 nucleotides are TGTGCCAGCAAAGGGGGATTGAGCAATCAGCCCCAGCATTTT. Translated, it gives CASKGGLSNQPQHF. The whole variable domain, remainder taken from reference TRBV2 and TRBJ1-5, is EPEVTQTPSHQVTQMGQEVILRCVPISNHLYFYWYRQILGQKVEFLVSFYNNEISEKSEIFDDQFSVERPDGSNFTLKIRSTKLEDSAMYFCASKGGLSNQPQHFGDGTRLSIL.

This clonotype turned up a few times. The J gene is TRBJ1-2, the V gene TRBV19; D is perhaps TRBD1 (5 bases). Trimming left V 6 bases short and J 4 bases short, with 12 bases between. The CDR3 has 13 residues. Per the germline V gene, CDR1 is LNHDA and CDR2 is SQIVND (reference sequence). CDR3 nucleotides: TGTGCCAGTAGACGTGTAGGGGCCTATGGCTACACCTTC. Translation gives CASRRVGAYGYTF.

The table lists this clonotype with many counts. The rearrangement joins TRBV9 to TRBJ2-7, with 7 nucleotides matching TRBD2. The trim removed 4 bases at V and 6 bases at J, leaving 7 bases unmatched. This CDR3 spans 13 amino acids. Germline-derived CDR1 and CDR2 are SGDLS and YYNGEE. The CDR3 reads CASSSGTPLEQYF. DNA of the CDR3: TGTGCCAGCAGCAGCGGGACCCCGCTCGAGCAGTACTTC.

The chain is built from TRBV5-1 and TRBJ2-1; TRBD1 matches at 9 bases. The V and J ends lost 2 bases and 4 bases, in that order; junction bases with no gene match: 4. The CDR3 loop spans 15 amino acids. Germline values: CDR1 SGHRS, CDR2 YFSETQ. The CDR3 DNA reads as TGCGCCAGCAGCTTTGTGGGACAGGGATACAATGAGCAGTTCTTC. Translated, it gives CASSFVGQGYNEQFF.

Turning to this clonotype: A much larger clone lies one base from this, so it may be a read error. This chain links TRBV7-8 with TRBJ2-1; no reliable D call. Trimming pared 1 base from V and 0 bases from J, leaving 7 bases between. This CDR3 is 15 amino acids long. Germline lookup yields CDR1 SGHVS and CDR2 FQNEAQ. This CDR3 is CASSLGANSYNEQFF. Here the CDR3 DNA reads TGTGCCAGCAGCTTAGGGGCTAACTCCTACAATGAGCAGTTCTTC.

A remark on this clonotype: A read error is possible here, since a much larger clone lies one base away. This chain links TRBV20-1 with TRBJ1-5; TRBD1 might be the D (6 bases). The CDR3 runs 14 residues. Germline assignment: CDR1 DFQATT and CDR2 SNEGSKA (reference sequence). CDR3 coding DNA: TGCAGTACTAGAGGACAGTATAGCAATCAGCCCCAGCATTTT. Protein: CSTRGQYSNQPQHF.

The chain is built from TRBV5-1 and TRBJ2-1, with D tentatively TRBD1 (6 bases). V lost 2 bases to trimming and J lost 5 bases, with 14 bases between them. This CDR3 is built from 15 residues. CDR1 and CDR2 from the germline V gene are SGHRS and YFSETQ. The CDR3 bases are TGCGCCAGCAGCTTACAAGGGAGACAGGACAATGAGCAGTTCTTC. Protein sequence: CASSLQGRQDNEQFF.

This clonotype has ten or more counts. The V call is TRBV5-1, the J call TRBJ1-1; D is uncertain. Germline values: CDR1 SGHRS, CDR2 YFSETQ. This CDR3 region has 14 residues. V shed 3 bases and J shed 4 bases, with 13 bases lying between them. CDR3 sequence: CASSSTESVTEAFF. CDR3 bases: TGCGCCAGCAGCTCAACCGAGTCAGTCACTGAAGCTTTCTTT.